One and the same sample provided the 27 T cell receptor beta chains below, sequenced in a study of cytomegalovirus exposure and HLA in healthy donors. The assay was immunoSEQ multiplex PCR, and TCRdb's table has in-frame clones only and misses some. The sample records 150,000 to 200,000 clones, about 86% being singletons. The specimen was PBMCs. These receptors were taken from a woman aged 25 to 45 in good health and CMV-seronegative.

J is TRBJ2-3 and V is TRBV9; no definite D call. The V and J ends lost 6 bases and 5 bases respectively, with 16 bases between them. Germline-derived CDR1 and CDR2 are SGDLS and YYNGEE. The CDR3 totals 14 residues. CDR3 sequence (DNA): TGTGCCAGCAAACCCGACGGCGAAGGAGATACGCAGTATTTT. This sequence encodes CASKPDGEGDTQYF.

This CDR3 is CASSVITPGRRTYEQYF. The CDR3 DNA reads TGCGCCAGCAGCGTGATTACGCCCGGACGGAGAACCTACGAGCAGTACTTC. The chain recombines TRBV5-1 with TRBJ2-7; D not certain. The CDR3 is 17 residues long. The ends were cut back, 4 bases at V and 2 bases at J, with 22 bases in the middle. Germline assignment: CDR1 SGHRS and CDR2 YFSETQ.

Details on this clone: At one boundary the junction diverges from the germline segment, which might be a read error. This sample includes further DNA sequences coding for the same CDR3. The chain has TRBV29-1 and TRBJ1-2, with D maybe TRBD1 (5 bases). The CDR3 runs 12 residues. The V gene's germline CDR1 is SQVTM and CDR2 ANQGSEA. Written as DNA, the CDR3 is TGCAGCGTCCCCCGGGGGAACTATGGCTACACCTTT. It is translated as CSVPRGNYGYTF.

V and J are TRBV25-1 and TRBJ2-3; tentatively, D is TRBD1 (5 bases). Per germline, CDR1 MGHDK and CDR2 SYGVNS. With 2 bases removed from V and 2 bases from J, the gap between germline ends came to 8 bases. The CDR3 runs 14 residues. CDR3 bases: TGTGCCAGCAGTGAACCAGGGATCACAGATACGCAGTATTTT. This translates into CASSEPGITDTQYF.

The rearrangement joins TRBV27 to TRBJ2-2; possibly TRBD1 for D (5 bases). CDR1 is MNHEY, CDR2 SMNVEV, per germline (reference sequence). V lost 2 bases and J 8 bases, leaving 9 bases between the germline ends. This CDR3 has 13 residues. Written as DNA, the CDR3 is TGTGCCAGCAGTTTAGGGGCTGGGGGGGAGCTGTTTTTT. As protein: CASSLGAGGELFF.

J is TRBJ2-7 and V is TRBV27; maybe TRBD2 (5 bases). Trimming shortened V by 8 bases and J by 3 bases, and 17 bases separated the two germline ends. The CDR3 contains 14 residues. Germline V gives CDR1 MNHEY, CDR2 SMNVEV (reference sequence). The CDR3: CASAPAEGLYEQYF. The CDR3 DNA follows: TGTGCCAGCGCCCCAGCAGAGGGTCTCTACGAGCAGTACTTC.

V is TRBV15 and J is TRBJ1-3; TRBD1 is a possible D gene (5 bases). The CDR3 is made up of 16 amino acids. Germline V lookup: CDR1 LNHNV, CDR2 YYDKDF (reference sequence). Trimming left V 0 bases short and J 2 bases short, with 11 bases between. CDR3 amino acids: CATSRDQGPAGNTIYF. CDR3 bases: TGTGCCACCAGCAGAGATCAGGGTCCCGCTGGAAACACCATATATTTT.

The chain couples TRBV27 to TRBJ2-7; weak D call: TRBD2 (7 bases). The CDR3 contains 14 residues. Germline CDR1 and CDR2: MNHEY and SMNVEV (reference sequence). With 6 bases removed from V and 2 bases from J, the gap between germline ends came to 14 bases. The CDR3 loop is CASRSRGAPYEQYF. DNA for the CDR3: TGTGCCAGCAGGTCCCGGGGGGCCCCCTACGAGCAGTACTTC.

This clone was observed a few times. The rearrangement joins TRBV14 to TRBJ1-4, with D hard to call. V lost 0 bases to trimming and J lost 3 bases, with 11 bases between them. The CDR3 extends over 16 amino acids. From germline, CDR1 is SGHDN and CDR2 FVKESK. CDR3 sequence: CASSQDLPSANEKLFF. DNA of the CDR3: TGTGCCAGCAGCCAAGATCTTCCGAGTGCTAATGAAAAACTGTTTTTT.

This chain joins TRBV19 and TRBJ2-5; 7 bases agree with TRBD2. Germline CDR1 LNHDA, CDR2 SQIVND (reference sequence). CDR3 length: 12 amino acids. V trimming: 5 bases; J trimming: 5 bases; junction bases outside the gene matches: 2. In nucleotides, the CDR3 is TGTGCCAGTAGTTCAGCGGGGGAGACCCAGTACTTC. Its protein is CASSSAGETQYF.

This chain uses TRBV28 with TRBJ1-1; D uncertain. Trimming removed 3 bases at V and 5 bases at J, with 13 bases between. The CDR3 length is 14 residues. Germline V CDR1 and CDR2: MDHEN, SYDVKM. The CDR3 region has the DNA TGTGCCAGCAGTTTGACCCTGAGAAGGACTGAAGCTTTCTTT. Translation gives CASSLTLRRTEAFF.

The V gene is TRBV7-2, the J gene TRBJ2-3; D is unresolved. CDR1 is SGHTA, CDR2 FQGNSA, per germline. The CDR3 contains 13 residues. The germline V and J ends were trimmed by 5 bases and 6 bases, with 12 bases remaining between them. The CDR3 DNA follows: TGTGCCAGCAGCCTTGGAGTCAGGGATACGCAGTATTTT. Protein: CASSLGVRDTQYF.

The chain uses TRBV28 and TRBJ1-4, with 7 bases identical to TRBD1. V shed 4 bases and J 8 bases; nucleotides not matched to a gene: 13. CDR3 size: 16 residues. Germline CDR1 reads MDHEN; CDR2 reads SYDVKM. The CDR3 sequence: CASSSPSTGLGEKLFF. In DNA, the CDR3 is TGTGCCAGCAGTTCCCCGTCGACAGGGCTGGGGGAAAAACTGTTTTTT.

This chain joins TRBV7-3 and TRBJ1-2; 8 bases are shared with TRBD1. Unmatched junction bases numbered 10, after V lost 5 bases and J lost 8 bases. Per germline, CDR1 SGHTA and CDR2 FQGTGA. The CDR3 sequence is 14 residues long. The CDR3 spells CASSLTGTGLGYTF. CDR3 sequence (DNA): TGTGCCAGCAGCCTCACCGGGACAGGCCTGGGCTACACCTTC.

The CDR3 loop is CASSSQGLVLDTQYF. In DNA, the CDR3 is TGTGCCAGCAGCTCACAGGGACTCGTCCTAGATACGCAGTATTTT. V is TRBV7-3 and J is TRBJ2-3; D could derive from TRBD1 or TRBD2 (6 bases each). The germline V gene has CDR1 SGHTA and CDR2 FQGTGA. Trimming removed 4 bases from V and 5 bases from J, with 16 bases in between. The CDR3 has 15 amino acids.

The rearrangement links TRBV6-5 to TRBJ2-1; D is uncertain. V was trimmed by 2 bases and J by 7 bases, leaving 15 bases between them. Per the germline V gene, CDR1 is MNHEY and CDR2 is SVGAGI. The CDR3 covers 15 residues. The CDR3 coding sequence is TGTGCCAGCAGTTACGCGGCAGGTGGGATAAATGAGCAGTTCTTC. Its protein is CASSYAAGGINEQFF.

The V and J genes are TRBV4-2 and TRBJ2-1; 16 nucleotides line up with TRBD2. J lost 9 bases, V lost 3 bases, and 11 bases had no gene match. Germline CDR1 and CDR2: LGHNA and YNFKEQ. The length of the CDR3 is 18 residues. Here the CDR3 reads CASSQAGTSGREDLEQFF. The CDR3 DNA follows: TGTGCCAGCAGCCAGGCCGGGACTAGCGGGAGGGAAGATCTTGAGCAGTTCTTC.

The chain recombines TRBV25-1 with TRBJ1-4, with D possibly being TRBD1 (5 bases). The CDR3 totals 13 residues. Germline CDR1 MGHDK, CDR2 SYGVNS. V lost 7 bases, J lost 7 bases, and 13 bases lay in between. CDR3 DNA: TGTGCCAGCAACCCCCCAGGGTTTGAAAAACTGTTTTTT. Translating gives CASNPPGFEKLFF.

This chain uses TRBV28 with TRBJ2-5, with D maybe TRBD1 (6 bases). The CDR3 totals 14 residues. Trimming cost V 1 base and J 2 bases, with 8 bases left between them. Germline CDR1 MDHEN, CDR2 SYDVKM. DNA for the CDR3: TGTGCCAGCAGTTTATTGAGGGGGCAAGAGACCCAGTACTTC. This sequence encodes CASSLLRGQETQYF. Full variable domain (outside the CDR3, taken from reference TRBV28 and TRBJ2-5): DVKVTQSSRYLVKRTGEKVFLECVQDMDHENMFWYRQDPGLGLRLIYFSYDVKMKEKGDIPEGYSVSREKKERFSLILESASTNQTSMYLCASSLLRGQETQYFGPGTRLLVL.

The V and J genes are TRBV6-5 and TRBJ2-7; TRBD2 aligns across 7 bases. This CDR3 has 13 residues. The J segment lost 2 bases and the V segment lost 7 bases, leaving 5 bases of the junction unmatched. Germline loops: CDR1 MNHEY, CDR2 SVGAGI. CDR3 sequence: CASNLAEPYEQYF. CDR3 sequence (DNA): TGTGCCAGCAACCTAGCGGAACCCTACGAGCAGTACTTC.

This clone showed up just once. The CDR3 bases are TGTGCCAGCAGCTTGGGGCCACACTACGAGCAGTACTTC. This translates into CASSLGPHYEQYF. This chain uses TRBV5-5 with TRBJ2-7, with D unclear. V gave up 0 bases and J gave up 3 bases, with 7 bases separating them. The CDR3 is made up of 13 amino acids. Germline lookup yields CDR1 SGHKS and CDR2 YYEKEE (reference sequence). The entire variable domain, with the rest obtained from reference TRBV5-5 and TRBJ2-7, is as follows: DAGVTQSPTHLIKTRGQQVTLRCSPISGHKSVSWYQQVLGQGPQFIFQYYEKEERGRGNFPDRFSARQFPNYSSELNVNALLLGDSALYLCASSLGPHYEQYFGPGTRLTVT.

The chain employs TRBV28 and TRBJ1-2, with 7 positions matching TRBD1. This CDR3 is 12 amino acids long. The germline V gene encodes CDR1 MDHEN and CDR2 SYDVKM. The V segment lost 6 bases and the J segment 4 bases; nucleotides outside the gene matches: 2. CDR3 sequence: CASSPGGYGYTF. The CDR3 bases are TGTGCCAGCAGCCCAGGGGGCTATGGCTACACCTTC.

The chain uses TRBV21-1 and TRBJ2-3. TRBV21-1 is a recognized pseudogene. CDR3 length equals 12 residues. In nucleotides, the CDR3 is TGTGCCAGCAGCAATTTTAGATTCCCGGCGTATTTT. Residues: CASSNFRFPAYF.

The chain links TRBV19 to TRBJ1-5; TRBD1 is a possible D gene (6 bases). V shed 5 bases and J shed 3 bases, with 14 bases lying between them. From germline, CDR1 is LNHDA and CDR2 SQIVND (reference sequence). CDR3 size: 15 residues. DNA of the CDR3: TGTGCCAGTAGTTCCCTCAGGACAGACAATCAGCCCCAGCATTTT. Its translation is CASSSLRTDNQPQHF.

This chain uses TRBV7-9 with TRBJ2-1; 9 nucleotides align to TRBD2. This CDR3 has 14 amino acids. J gave up 8 bases and V 10 bases, and 12 bases lay outside the gene matches. Germline V lookup: CDR1 SEHNR, CDR2 FQNEAQ (reference sequence). The CDR3 loop reads CATFSREGRDEQFF. DNA for the CDR3: TGTGCCACCTTTTCGCGGGAGGGCCGGGATGAGCAGTTCTTC.

The gene calls are TRBV11-3 and TRBJ2-6; 8 bases align to TRBD1. The CDR3 contains 18 residues. V was pared by 5 bases and J by 0 bases, with 9 bases of the junction left unmatched. In germline, CDR1 is SGHNT, CDR2 YENEEA. The CDR3 region has the DNA TGTGCCAGCAGCACTGGACAGGGTACCCACTCTGGGGCCAACGTCCTGACTTTC. Translated: CASSTGQGTHSGANVLTF.

The chain carries TRBV7-9 and TRBJ1-2; D gene unclear. Germline V gene lookup returns CDR1 SEHNR and CDR2 FQNEAQ (reference sequence). The CDR3 sequence is 14 residues long. Trimming removed 2 bases from V and 4 bases from J, with 11 bases in between. As DNA, the CDR3 is TGTGCCAGCAGCTTACTTGAGTCGAGCTATGGCTACACCTTC. Its protein is CASSLLESSYGYTF.